This T cell receptor beta chain was sequenced in a study of cytomegalovirus exposure and HLA in healthy donors. With 60 Vbeta and 13 Jbeta primers, the PCR was carried out. TCRdb keeps only in-frame clones here, not all; method: immunoSEQ multiplex PCR. Of about 140,000 clones listed, roughly 82% were seen once; the top ten hold roughly 3.2%. Specimen: PBMCs. The clonotype originates from a man aged 18 to 29 in good health and CMV-seropositive.

CDR3 residues: CASGPYNSYEQYF. CDR3 coding DNA: TGTGCCAGCGGGCCCTACAACTCCTACGAGCAGTACTTC. The chain links TRBV27 to TRBJ2-7; D not resolved. The CDR3 runs to 13 residues. CDR1 MNHEY and CDR2 SMNVEV come from the germline V gene (reference sequence). The V and J ends lost 8 bases and 0 bases respectively, with 11 bases between them.